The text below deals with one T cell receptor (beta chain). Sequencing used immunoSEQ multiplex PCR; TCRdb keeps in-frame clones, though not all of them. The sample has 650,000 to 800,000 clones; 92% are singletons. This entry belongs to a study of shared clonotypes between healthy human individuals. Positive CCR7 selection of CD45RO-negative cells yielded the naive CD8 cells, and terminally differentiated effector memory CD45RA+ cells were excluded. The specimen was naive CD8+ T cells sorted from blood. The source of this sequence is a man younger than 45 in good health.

CDR3 loop: CASSSGEAYEQYF. In nucleotides, the CDR3 is TGTGCCAGCAGCAGTGGCGAAGCCTACGAGCAGTACTTC. The chain has TRBV11-2 and TRBJ2-7; D remains unclear. CDR1 and CDR2 from the germline V gene are SGHAT and FQNNGV. The CDR3 is 13 residues long. Between the trimmed V and J ends, which lost 5 bases and 2 bases, there was a span of 10 bases.